This TCR beta chain came from a study of blood T cell repertoires in COVID-19. Across the study: The cDNA or gDNA used as material had been derived from T cells, B-cell-depleted T cells, or PBMCs.

In germline, CDR1 is LNHNV, CDR2 YYDKDF (reference sequence). The V gene end was trimmed by 3 bases and the J gene end by 8 bases; junction bases not matched to a gene: 0. The CDR3 length is 12 residues. The assay was immunoSEQ multiplex PCR, and TCRdb's table has in-frame clones only and misses some. The sample records about 300,000 clones, about 87% being singletons. The source of this sequence is a woman in her twenties or thirties who had recovered from COVID-19. Sequencing was carried out using peripheral blood. The rearrangement joins TRBV15 to TRBJ1-2; 10 nucleotides align to TRBD1. CDR3 coding DNA: TGTGCCACCAGCAGGACAGGGGGCGGCTACACCTTC. It encodes CATSRTGGGYTF.